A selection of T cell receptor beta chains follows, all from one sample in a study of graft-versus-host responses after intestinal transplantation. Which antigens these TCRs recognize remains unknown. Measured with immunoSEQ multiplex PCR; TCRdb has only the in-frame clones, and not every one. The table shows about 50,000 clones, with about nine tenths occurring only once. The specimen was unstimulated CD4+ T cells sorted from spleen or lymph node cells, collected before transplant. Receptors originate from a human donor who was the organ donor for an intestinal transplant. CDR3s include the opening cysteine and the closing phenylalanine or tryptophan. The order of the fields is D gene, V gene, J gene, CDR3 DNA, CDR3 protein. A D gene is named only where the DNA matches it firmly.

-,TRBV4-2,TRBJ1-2,TGTGCCAGCAGCCGGGACAATAACTATGGCTACACCTTC,CASSRDNNYGYTF
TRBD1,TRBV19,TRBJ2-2,TGTGCCAGTAAGACGATACAGGGGTTGTTCACCGGGGAGCTGTTTTTT,CASKTIQGLFTGELFF
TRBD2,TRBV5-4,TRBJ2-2,TGTGCCAGCAGCCCGGCGGGAGGGTACGACACCGGGGAGCTGTTTTTT,CASSPAGGYDTGELFF
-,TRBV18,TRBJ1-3,TGTGCCAGCTCACCACCCCGGTATGGAGTTGGAAACACCATATATTTT,CASSPPRYGVGNTIYF
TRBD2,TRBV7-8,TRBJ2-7,TGTGCCAGCACCGCGGGGGGGGACTACGAGCAGTACTTC,CASTAGGDYEQYF
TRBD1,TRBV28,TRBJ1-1,TGTGCCAGCAGTTCGGACAGGGACACTGAAGCTTTCTTT,CASSSDRDTEAFF
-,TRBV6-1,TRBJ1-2,TGTGCCAGCAGTAAAACCAGTACAGTTAACTATGGCTACACCTTC,CASSKTSTVNYGYTF
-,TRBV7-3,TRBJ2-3,TGTGCCAGCAGCCCGGACTTAGGCACAGATACGCAGTATTTT,CASSPDLGTDTQYF
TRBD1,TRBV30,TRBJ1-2,TGTGCCTGGAGTCTTACAGGGGGACAGGGCGAGATAAATGGCTACACCTTC,CAWSLTGGQGEINGYTF
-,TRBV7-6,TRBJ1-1,TGTGCCAGCAGCTTATTCCCAGAAGTGAACACTGAAGCTTTCTTT,CASSLFPEVNTEAFF
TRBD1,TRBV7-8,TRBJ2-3,TGTGCCAGCAGCCGGGGACAGTCTAGCACAGATACGCAGTATTTT,CASSRGQSSTDTQYF
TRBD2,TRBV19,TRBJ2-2,TGTGCCAGTAGACTAGCGGCAAGCACCGGGGAGCTGTTTTTT,CASRLAASTGELFF